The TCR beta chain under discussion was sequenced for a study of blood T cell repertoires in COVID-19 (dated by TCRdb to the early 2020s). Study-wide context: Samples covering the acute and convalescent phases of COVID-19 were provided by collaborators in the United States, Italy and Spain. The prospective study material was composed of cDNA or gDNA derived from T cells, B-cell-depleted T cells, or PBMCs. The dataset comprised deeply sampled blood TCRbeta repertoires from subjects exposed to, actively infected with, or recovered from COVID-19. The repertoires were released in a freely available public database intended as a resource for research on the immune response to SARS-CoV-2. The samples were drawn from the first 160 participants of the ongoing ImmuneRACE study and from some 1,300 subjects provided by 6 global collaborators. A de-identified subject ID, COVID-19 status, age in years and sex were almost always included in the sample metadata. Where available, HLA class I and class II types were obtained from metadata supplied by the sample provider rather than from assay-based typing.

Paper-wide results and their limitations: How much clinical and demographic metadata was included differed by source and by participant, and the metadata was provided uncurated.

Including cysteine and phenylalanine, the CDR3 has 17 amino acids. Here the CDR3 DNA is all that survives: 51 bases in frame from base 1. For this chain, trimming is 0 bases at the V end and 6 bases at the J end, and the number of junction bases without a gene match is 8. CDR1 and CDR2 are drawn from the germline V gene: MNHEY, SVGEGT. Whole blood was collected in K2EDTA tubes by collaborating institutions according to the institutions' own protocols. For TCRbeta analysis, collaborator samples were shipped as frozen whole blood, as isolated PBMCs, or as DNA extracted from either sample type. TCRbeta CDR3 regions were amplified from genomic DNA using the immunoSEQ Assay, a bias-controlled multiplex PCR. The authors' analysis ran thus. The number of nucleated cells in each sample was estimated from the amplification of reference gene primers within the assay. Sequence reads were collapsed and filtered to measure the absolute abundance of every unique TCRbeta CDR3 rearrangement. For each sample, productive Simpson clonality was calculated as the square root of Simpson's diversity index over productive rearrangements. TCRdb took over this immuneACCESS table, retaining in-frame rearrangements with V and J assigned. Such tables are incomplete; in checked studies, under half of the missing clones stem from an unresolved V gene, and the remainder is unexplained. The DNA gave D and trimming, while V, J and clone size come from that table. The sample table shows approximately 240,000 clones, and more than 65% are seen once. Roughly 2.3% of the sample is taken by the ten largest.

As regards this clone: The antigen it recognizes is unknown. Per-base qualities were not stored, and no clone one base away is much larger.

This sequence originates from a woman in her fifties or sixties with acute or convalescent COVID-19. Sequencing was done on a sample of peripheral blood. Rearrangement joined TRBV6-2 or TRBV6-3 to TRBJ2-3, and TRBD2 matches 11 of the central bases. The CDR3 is CASSYSPGLAGEDTQYF. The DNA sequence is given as TGTGCCAGCAGTTACTCTCCTGGACTAGCGGGTGAGGATACGCAGTATTTT.